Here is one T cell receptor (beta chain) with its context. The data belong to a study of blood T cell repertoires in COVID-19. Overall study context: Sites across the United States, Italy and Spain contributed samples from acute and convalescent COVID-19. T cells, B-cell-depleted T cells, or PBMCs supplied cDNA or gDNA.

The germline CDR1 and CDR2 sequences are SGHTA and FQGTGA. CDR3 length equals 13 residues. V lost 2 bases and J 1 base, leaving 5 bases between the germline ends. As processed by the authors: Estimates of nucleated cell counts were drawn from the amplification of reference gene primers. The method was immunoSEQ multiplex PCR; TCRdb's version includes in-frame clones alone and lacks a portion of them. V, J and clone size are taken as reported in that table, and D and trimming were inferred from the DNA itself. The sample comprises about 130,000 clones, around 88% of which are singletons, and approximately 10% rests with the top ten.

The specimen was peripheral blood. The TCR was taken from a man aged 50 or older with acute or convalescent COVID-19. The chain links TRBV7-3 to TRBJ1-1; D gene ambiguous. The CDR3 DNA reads TGTGCCAGCAGCTTACTAGGGAACACTGAAGCTTTCTTT. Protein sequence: CASSLLGNTEAFF.